This record looks at one T cell receptor (beta chain) sequence and its context. The data were produced by immunoSEQ multiplex PCR, yet TCRdb's version contains in-frame clones alone and is incomplete. The table records some 45,000 clones, 82% of them present only once. The sample is drawn from a study of blood T cell repertoires in COVID-19. Study in general: The samples span acute and convalescent COVID-19 from the United States, Italy and Spain. PBMCs, B-cell-depleted T cells, or T cells were the source of the cDNA or gDNA that made up the material.

The CDR3 has 13 amino acids. The ends lost 0 bases at V and 7 bases at J; junction bases unmatched: 2. From germline, CDR1 is SGHRS and CDR2 YFSETQ. The receptor was isolated from a woman aged 60-75 years with acute or convalescent COVID-19. Input material: peripheral blood. The rearrangement joins TRBV5-1 to TRBJ1-1, with TRBD1 identical over 8 bases. This CDR3 is CASSLAGGVEAFF. In nucleotides, the CDR3 is TGCGCCAGCAGCTTGGCAGGGGGCGTTGAAGCTTTCTTT.